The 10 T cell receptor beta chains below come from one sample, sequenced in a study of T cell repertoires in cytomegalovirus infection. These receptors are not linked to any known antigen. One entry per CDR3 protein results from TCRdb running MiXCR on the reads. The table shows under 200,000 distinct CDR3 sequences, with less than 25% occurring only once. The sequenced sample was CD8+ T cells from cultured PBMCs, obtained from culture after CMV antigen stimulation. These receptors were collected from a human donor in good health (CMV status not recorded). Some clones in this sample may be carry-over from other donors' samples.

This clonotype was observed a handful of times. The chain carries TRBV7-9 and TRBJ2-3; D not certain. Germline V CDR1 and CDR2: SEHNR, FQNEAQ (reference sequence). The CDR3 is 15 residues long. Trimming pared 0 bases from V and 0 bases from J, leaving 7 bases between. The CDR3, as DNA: TGTGCCAGCAGCTTAGCGGAAGGGAGCACAGATACGCAGTATTTT. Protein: CASSLAEGSTDTQYF.

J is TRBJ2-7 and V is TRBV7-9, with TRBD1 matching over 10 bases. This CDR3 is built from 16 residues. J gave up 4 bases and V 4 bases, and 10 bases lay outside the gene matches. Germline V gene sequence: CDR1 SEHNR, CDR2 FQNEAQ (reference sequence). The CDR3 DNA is TGTGCCAGCAGCTACCTACCGGGACAGGGGATTTACGAGCAGTACTTC. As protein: CASSYLPGQGIYEQYF.

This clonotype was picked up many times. CDR3 nucleotide sequence: TGTGCCAGCACTTATCCCTCGGGCAACGTCCTGACTTTC. It encodes CASTYPSGNVLTF. This rearrangement joins TRBV12-3 or TRBV12-4 to TRBJ2-6; the D is unclear. V was trimmed by 7 bases and J by 9 bases, leaving 13 bases between them. The CDR3 consists of 13 residues.

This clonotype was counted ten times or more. The CDR3 region has the DNA TGTGCCAGCAGGGATAATGAAAAACTGTTTTTT. This gives the protein CASRDNEKLFF. The genes are TRBV7-9 and TRBJ1-4; D not resolved. Germline CDR1 SEHNR, CDR2 FQNEAQ (reference sequence). The germline V and J ends were trimmed by 6 bases and 4 bases, with 3 bases remaining between them. The CDR3 covers 11 residues. The whole variable domain, remainder taken from reference TRBV7-9 and TRBJ1-4, is DTGVSQNPRHKITKRGQNVTFRCDPISEHNRLYWYRQTLGQGPEFLTYFQNEAQLEKSRLLSDRFSAERPKGSFSTLEIQRTEQGDSAMYLCASRDNEKLFFGSGTQLSVL.

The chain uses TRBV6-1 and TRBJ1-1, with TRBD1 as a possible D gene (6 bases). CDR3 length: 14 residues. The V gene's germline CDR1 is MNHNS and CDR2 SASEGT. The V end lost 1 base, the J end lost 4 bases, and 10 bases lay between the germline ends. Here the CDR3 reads CASSEVFRGTEAFF. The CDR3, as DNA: TGTGCCAGCAGTGAAGTGTTCAGGGGCACTGAAGCTTTCTTT.

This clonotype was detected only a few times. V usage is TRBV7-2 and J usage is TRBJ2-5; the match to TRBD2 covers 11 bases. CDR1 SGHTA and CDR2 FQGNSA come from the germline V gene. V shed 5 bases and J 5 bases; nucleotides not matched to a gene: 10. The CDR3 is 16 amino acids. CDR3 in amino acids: CASSPFSGGASETQYF. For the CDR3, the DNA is TGTGCCAGCAGCCCATTTAGCGGGGGGGCCTCTGAGACCCAGTACTTC.

The CDR3 DNA sequence: TGTGCCAGCAGCCAAGTAAAGACAGGTCGGGAGACCCAGTACTTC. Residues: CASSQVKTGRETQYF. The chain recombines TRBV14 with TRBJ2-5, with a weak D call TRBD1 (6 bases). CDR3 length equals 15 residues. CDR1 and CDR2 (germline): SGHDN, FVKESK. V was clipped by 1 base and J by 5 bases, with 14 bases between them.

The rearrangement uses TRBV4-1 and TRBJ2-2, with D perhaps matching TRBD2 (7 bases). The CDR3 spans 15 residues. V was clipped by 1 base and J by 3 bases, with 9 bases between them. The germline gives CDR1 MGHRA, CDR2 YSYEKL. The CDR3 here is CASSQGGGYTGELFF. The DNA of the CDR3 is TGCGCCAGCAGCCAAGGCGGGGGCTACACCGGGGAGCTGTTTTTT.

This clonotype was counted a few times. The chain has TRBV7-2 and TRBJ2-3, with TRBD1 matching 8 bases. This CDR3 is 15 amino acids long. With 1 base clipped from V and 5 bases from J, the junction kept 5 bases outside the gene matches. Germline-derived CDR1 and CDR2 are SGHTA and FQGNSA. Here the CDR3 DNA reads TGTGCCAGCAGCTTAGGTTCAGGGGGCGGAGATACGCAGTATTTT. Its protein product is CASSLGSGGGDTQYF.

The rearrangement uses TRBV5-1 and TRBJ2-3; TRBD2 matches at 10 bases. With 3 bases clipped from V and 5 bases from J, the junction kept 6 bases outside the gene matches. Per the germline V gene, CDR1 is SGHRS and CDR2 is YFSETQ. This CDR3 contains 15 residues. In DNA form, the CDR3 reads TGCGCCAGCAGCTCAGCGGGGGGGCATGGAGATACGCAGTATTTT. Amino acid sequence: CASSSAGGHGDTQYF.